This T cell receptor beta chain was identified in a study of CD8+ T cells in alopecia areata. Study-level results: Relative to mice, TCR sharing across patients was less clear, a difference possibly HLA-related. Alphabeta T cells residing in normal skin are also sequenced in scalp samples. Alopecia totalis/universalis scalp especially showed more expanded CD8+ clones than normal scalp.

RNA extraction and reverse transcription yielded cDNA as sequencing template. Some clones are missing from TCRdb's copy, which holds only in-frame ones; the method was immunoSEQ multiplex PCR. Here the sample spans more than 95,000 clones, about 50% being singletons. Points on this clone: Its antigen is unidentified. The sample contains more than one DNA sequence encoding this CDR3.

Collected material from alopecia areata patients comprised lesional scalp punch biopsies and peripheral blood. V lost 6 bases to trimming and J lost 7 bases, with 3 bases between them. This CDR3 comprises 8 residues. The germline CDR1 and CDR2 sequences are DFQATT and SNEGSKA (reference sequence). The source material was NKG2D-low CD8+ T cells sorted from blood. The sequence derives from a human donor with alopecia areata. The chain uses TRBV20-1 and TRBJ1-2; D is undetermined. In DNA form, the CDR3 reads TGCAGTGCGAGTGGCTACACCTTC. Translation gives CSASGYTF.